This T cell receptor beta chain emerged from a study of T cell changes during pregnancy in multiple sclerosis. V lost 2 bases, J lost 4 bases, and 13 bases lay in between. The germline CDR1 and CDR2 sequences are SGHRS and YFSETQ. The CDR3 spans 14 residues. Sequencing was performed with immunoSEQ multiplex PCR; in TCRdb, only in-frame clones are kept and a portion is missing. This sample has about 34,000 clones; about nine tenths occur once, and the top ten carry 9.5% to 15%. This TCR was sampled from a female donor with multiple sclerosis, enrolled in a pregnancy study. The specimen was CD8+ T cells from peripheral blood mononuclear cells, collected in the first trimester of pregnancy. This chain uses TRBV5-1 with TRBJ2-7, with D maybe TRBD2 (6 bases). CDR3 sequence reads: CASSFTGVEYEQYF. In DNA form, the CDR3 reads TGCGCCAGCAGCTTTACGGGAGTGGAATACGAGCAGTACTTC. The full variable domain, in which reference TRBV5-1 and TRBJ2-7 provide the parts outside the CDR3, is KAGVTQTPRYLIKTRGQQVTLSCSPISGHRSVSWYQQTPGQGLQFLFEYFSETQRNKGNFPGRFSGRQFSNSRSEMNVSTLELGDSALYLCASSFTGVEYEQYFGPGTRLTVT.